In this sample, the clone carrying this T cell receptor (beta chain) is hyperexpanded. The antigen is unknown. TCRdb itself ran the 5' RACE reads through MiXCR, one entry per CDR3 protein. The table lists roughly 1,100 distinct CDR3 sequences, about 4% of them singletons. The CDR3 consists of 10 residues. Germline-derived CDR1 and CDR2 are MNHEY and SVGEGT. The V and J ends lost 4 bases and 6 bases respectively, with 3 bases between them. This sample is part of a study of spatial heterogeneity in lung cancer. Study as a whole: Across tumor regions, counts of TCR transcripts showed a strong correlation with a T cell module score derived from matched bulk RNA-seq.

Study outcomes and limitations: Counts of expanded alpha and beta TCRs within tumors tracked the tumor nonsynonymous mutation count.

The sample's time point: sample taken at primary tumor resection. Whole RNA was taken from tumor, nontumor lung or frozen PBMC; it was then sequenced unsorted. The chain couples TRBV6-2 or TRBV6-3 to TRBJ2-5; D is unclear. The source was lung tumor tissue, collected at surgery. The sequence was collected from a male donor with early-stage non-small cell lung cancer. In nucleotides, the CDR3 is TGTGCCAGCAGTTCTCAGACCCAGTACTTC. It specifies CASSSQTQYF.